Listed below are T cell receptor beta chains from one sample, sequenced in a study of blood T cell repertoires in COVID-19. Assay used: immunoSEQ multiplex PCR; TCRdb lists only in-frame clones, some missing. The sample lists under 250,000 clones; approximately 84% were seen once. Sample: peripheral blood. These receptors came from a man in his fifties or sixties who had recovered from COVID-19. Each CDR3 is given with its conserved first and last residue. Fields, in order: J gene, V gene, clone size, D gene, CDR3 protein, CDR3 DNA. D genes are given only for firm matches. Rows give clone size only sometimes, using once, few, many, or a class for an expanded clone.

TRBJ2-1 TRBV9 - TRBD2 CASSVGGLAINNEQFF TGTGCCAGCAGCGTAGGAGGACTAGCGATCAACAATGAGCAGTTCTTC
TRBJ1-5 TRBV19 few - CASSIKDGVSNQPQHF TGTGCCAGTAGTATTAAGGACGGGGTTAGCAATCAGCCCCAGCATTTT
TRBJ1-5 TRBV28 few - CASSLISNQPQHF TGTGCCAGCAGTTTAATCAGTAATCAGCCCCAGCATTTT
TRBJ2-2 TRBV30 - - CACKIGQGYTGELFF TGTGCCTGTAAAATAGGGCAGGGGTACACCGGGGAGCTGTTTTTT
TRBJ1-3 TRBV29-1 - TRBD1 CSVRTGTGPYGNTIYF TGCAGCGTTCGTACGGGGACAGGGCCTTATGGAAACACCATATATTTT
TRBJ2-5 TRBV29-1 - TRBD2 CSVEDRLAGYF TGCAGCGTTGAAGATCGGCTAGCGGGATACTTC
TRBJ2-6 TRBV5-1 - - CASSTDSFGANVLTF TGCGCCAGCAGCACGGACAGTTTTGGGGCCAACGTCCTGACTTTC
TRBJ1-3 TRBV7-9 - - CASSPGTPPNTIYF TGTGCCAGCAGCCCCGGGACACCGCCCAACACCATATATTTT
TRBJ2-7 TRBV6-2/TRBV6-3 - - CASSLLRLSYEQYF TGTGCCAGCAGCCTTCTGAGGTTATCCTACGAGCAGTACTTC
TRBJ2-7 TRBV19 once TRBD1 CASRDPGTGIREQYF TGTGCCAGTAGAGATCCGGGGACAGGGATCCGCGAGCAGTACTTC
TRBJ2-7 TRBV4-1 - - CASSQGTVEDEQYF TGCGCCAGCAGCCAAGGGACAGTTGAAGACGAGCAGTACTTC
TRBJ1-2 TRBV18 - - CASSPTTDPPYGYTF TGTGCCAGCTCACCGACGACAGATCCCCCCTATGGCTACACCTTC
TRBJ1-1 TRBV19 - - CASSSSGTPNTEAFF TGTGCCAGTAGTTCCTCCGGGACACCTAACACTGAAGCTTTCTTT
TRBJ2-7 TRBV18 - - CASSQRTDSYEQYF TGTGCCAGCTCACAAAGGACAGACTCCTACGAGCAGTACTTC
TRBJ2-7 TRBV7-9 - TRBD1 CASSGAGTGLYF TGTGCCAGCAGCGGGGCCGGGACAGGGCTGTACTTC
TRBJ1-2 TRBV29-1 - TRBD1 CSVEDRKGARRYGYTF TGCAGCGTTGAAGATCGGAAGGGGGCTCGAAGGTATGGCTACACCTTC
TRBJ2-7 TRBV24-1 - - CATSLTGSQQYF TGTGCCACCTCCCTCACAGGGTCCCAGCAGTACTTC
TRBJ2-7 TRBV28 - - CASSLHPVTYEQYF TGTGCCAGCAGTTTACATCCGGTTACCTACGAGCAGTACTTC
TRBJ1-5 TRBV7-2 - TRBD1 CASTGTGGAGQPQHF TGTGCCAGCACCGGGACAGGGGGCGCGGGTCAGCCCCAGCATTTT
TRBJ1-2 TRBV5-1 - TRBD1 CASGSGGFGYTF TGCGCCAGCGGATCAGGGGGCTTTGGCTACACCTTC
TRBJ2-1 TRBV28 - - CASQPQEGTYNEQFF TGTGCCAGCCAGCCTCAGGAGGGGACCTACAATGAGCAGTTCTTC
TRBJ1-6 TRBV11-2 - TRBD1 CASSLDPRQGSSYNSPLHF TGTGCCAGCAGCTTAGATCCGAGACAGGGCAGCTCCTATAATTCACCCCTCCACTTT
TRBJ2-6 TRBV3-1/TRBV3-2 - - CASSIRGEGANVLTF TGTGCCAGCAGCATTCGGGGAGAGGGGGCCAACGTCCTGACTTTC
TRBJ1-5 TRBV19 once TRBD1 CASSRLDRGRNQPQHF TGTGCCAGTAGTAGGCTGGACAGGGGGCGAAATCAGCCCCAGCATTTT
TRBJ2-1 TRBV24-1 - TRBD1 CATSDSRQGPSSYNEQFF TGTGCCACCAGTGATAGTAGACAGGGACCAAGCTCCTACAATGAGCAGTTCTTC
TRBJ2-1 TRBV7-6 - TRBD2 CASNSRAGALDEQFF TGTGCCAGCAACTCGCGGGCGGGAGCTTTAGATGAGCAGTTCTTC
TRBJ2-1 TRBV16 - TRBD1 CASSRGQGGYNEQFF TGTGCCAGCAGCCGGGGACAGGGGGGATACAATGAGCAGTTCTTC
TRBJ1-5 TRBV28 - TRBD1 CASSLRGTGSGQPQHF TGTGCCAGCAGTTTACGCGGGACAGGGTCCGGGCAGCCCCAGCATTTT
TRBJ1-2 TRBV27 - TRBD1 CASSSTGTGNYGYTF TGTGCCAGCAGTTCCACCGGGACAGGGAACTATGGCTACACCTTC
TRBJ2-1 TRBV5-8 - - CASSSKRATRLNEQFF TGTGCCAGCAGCTCCAAGCGGGCCACTCGATTAAATGAGCAGTTCTTC
TRBJ2-7 TRBV15 - TRBD2 CATSRTSGIRRGQYF TGTGCCACCAGCAGGACTAGCGGGATCCGTCGTGGGCAGTACTTC
TRBJ2-7 TRBV11-2 - - CASSLVPWGRTYEQYF TGTGCCAGCAGCTTAGTCCCATGGGGCAGGACCTACGAGCAGTACTTC
TRBJ2-7 TRBV19 - - CASSRVGNYEQYF TGTGCCAGTAGTAGAGTCGGGAACTACGAGCAGTACTTC
TRBJ2-6 TRBV7-6 - TRBD1 CASSMRQGGGANVLTF TGTGCCAGCAGCATGAGACAGGGGGGAGGGGCCAACGTCCTGACTTTC
TRBJ1-2 TRBV27 - - CASSLLGGNYGYTF TGTGCCAGCAGTTTATTAGGCGGTAACTATGGCTACACCTTC
TRBJ1-3 TRBV5-6 - - CASSLVGGAGNTIYF TGTGCCAGCAGCTTGGTCGGGGGAGCTGGAAACACCATATATTTT
TRBJ2-1 TRBV29-1 - TRBD1 CSVPHLNRGLSYNEQFF TGCAGCGTTCCCCACCTAAACAGGGGGCTCTCCTACAATGAGCAGTTCTTC
TRBJ2-1 TRBV28 - - CASHRDTFYNEQFF TGTGCCAGCCACCGGGACACTTTTTACAATGAGCAGTTCTTC
TRBJ2-4 TRBV5-1 - - CASSPWVTQGIIQYF TGCGCCAGCAGCCCGTGGGTAACACAGGGTATCATTCAGTACTTC
TRBJ1-2 TRBV6-2/TRBV6-3 few - CASSYSPTEPRYTF TGTGCCAGCAGTTACTCCCCGACGGAGCCACGCTACACCTTC
TRBJ2-7 TRBV29-1 - - CSVEGSAWSEQYF TGCAGCGTTGAGGGCAGTGCCTGGTCCGAGCAGTACTTC
TRBJ2-5 TRBV6-6 - TRBD2 CASSLAGQQETQYF TGTGCCAGCAGTTTAGCGGGTCAGCAAGAGACCCAGTACTTC
TRBJ1-2 TRBV2 - - CASSSQTGVNYGYTF TGTGCCAGCAGTTCTCAGACAGGCGTTAACTATGGCTACACCTTC
TRBJ2-7 TRBV3-1/TRBV3-2 - TRBD2 CASSPLGLSYEQYF TGTGCCAGCAGCCCCTTGGGACTATCCTACGAGCAGTACTTC
TRBJ2-1 TRBV29-1 - TRBD2 CSVESPGGRALGEQFF TGCAGCGTTGAGTCCCCGGGCGGGAGGGCGCTCGGTGAGCAGTTCTTC
TRBJ1-2 TRBV9 - TRBD1 CASRTTGTGAGGYTF TGTGCCAGCAGAACGACAGGGACAGGGGCTGGTGGCTACACCTTC
TRBJ1-1 TRBV5-4 - - CASSFSHATAKNTEAFF TGTGCCAGCAGCTTCTCCCACGCCACCGCGAAGAACACTGAAGCTTTCTTT
TRBJ1-3 TRBV2 - - CASSDRTDGNTIYF TGTGCCAGCAGTGACCGGACAGATGGAAACACCATATATTTT
TRBJ2-1 TRBV9 - TRBD2 CASSQGLAGVHEQFF TGTGCCAGCAGTCAGGGACTAGCGGGAGTCCATGAGCAGTTCTTC
TRBJ2-3 TRBV6-5 few - CASSPWNEADTQYF TGTGCCAGCAGCCCCTGGAACGAGGCAGATACGCAGTATTTT
TRBJ1-2 TRBV7-8 - TRBD1 CASSAAGTGNYGYTF TGTGCCAGCAGCGCGGCGGGGACAGGGAACTATGGCTACACCTTC
TRBJ2-5 TRBV28 - - CASSLWRGSGETQYF TGTGCCAGCAGTTTATGGCGAGGGAGCGGAGAGACCCAGTACTTC
TRBJ2-2 TRBV4-1 few TRBD2 CASSHGLAGAGELFF TGCGCCAGCAGCCACGGACTAGCGGGAGCCGGGGAGCTGTTTTTT
TRBJ1-2 TRBV7-9 - TRBD1 CASSVGQGYGYTF TGTGCCAGCAGCGTGGGACAGGGCTATGGCTACACCTTC
TRBJ2-5 TRBV6-5 - TRBD1 CASSAATGGMKTQYF TGTGCCAGCAGCGCAGCGACAGGGGGCATGAAGACCCAGTACTTC
TRBJ2-7 TRBV27 - TRBD2 CASKGKGAGEQYEQYF TGTGCCAGCAAGGGGAAAGGGGCGGGAGAACAATACGAGCAGTACTTC
TRBJ2-1 TRBV4-1 - - CASSQEGGQYNEQFF TGCGCCAGCAGCCAAGAGGGGGGACAGTACAATGAGCAGTTCTTC